The next 10 T cell receptor beta chains were all read from a single sample in a study of cytotoxic CD8 clonotypes in ibrutinib-treated CLL. Profiling relied on immunoSEQ multiplex PCR, and the TCRdb table lists in-frame clones only, not all of them. The sample has about 300,000 clones, roughly four fifths seen once. Here the sequenced sample was PBMCs, taken at disease progression, from a patient treated with ibrutinib. Receptors originate from a human donor with chronic lymphocytic leukemia.

V usage is TRBV10-1 and J usage is TRBJ2-5, with D tentatively TRBD1 (6 bases). The V end lost 5 bases, the J end lost 1 base, and 17 bases lay between the germline ends. The V gene's germline CDR1 is WNHNN and CDR2 SYGVQD (reference sequence). The length of the CDR3 is 16 residues. The CDR3 bases are TGCGCCAGCAGTCTTCCAGCAGGGGTCCCCCAAGAGACCCAGTACTTC. Its protein product is CASSLPAGVPQETQYF.

This clone was recorded a few times. The V and J genes are TRBV19 and TRBJ2-6; 8 bases map to TRBD1. This CDR3 contains 18 residues. The ends lost 3 bases at V and 2 bases at J; junction bases unmatched: 9. CDR1 LNHDA and CDR2 SQIVND come from the germline V gene (reference sequence). The CDR3 loop reads CASSMPRTGMTGANVLTF. The CDR3 region has the DNA TGTGCCAGTAGTATGCCCCGGACAGGGATGACTGGGGCCAACGTCCTGACTTTC. Supplemented by reference TRBV19 and TRBJ2-6, the full variable domain reads DGGITQSPKYLFRKEGQNVTLSCEQNLNHDAMYWYRQDPGQGLRLIYYSQIVNDFQKGDIAEGYSVSREKKESFPLTVTSAQKNPTAFYLCASSMPRTGMTGANVLTFGAGSRLTVL.

The chain joins TRBV5-1 to TRBJ2-3; unclear D gene. V was clipped by 0 bases and J by 0 bases, with 11 bases between them. The CDR3 consists of 16 residues. Germline V gene data show CDR1 as SGHRS and CDR2 as YFSETQ. The CDR3 protein is CASSLEAAVSTDTQYF. In DNA form, the CDR3 reads TGCGCCAGCAGCTTGGAGGCGGCGGTTAGCACAGATACGCAGTATTTT.

This chain joins TRBV5-1 and TRBJ2-3; 8 nucleotides match TRBD2. The germline CDR1 and CDR2 sequences are SGHRS and YFSETQ. The length of the CDR3 is 14 residues. J lost 2 bases, V lost 2 bases, and 1 base had no gene match. The CDR3 loop reads CASSFSGATDTQYF. The CDR3 nucleotides are TGCGCCAGCAGCTTTAGCGGGGCCACAGATACGCAGTATTTT.

The chain is built from TRBV19 and TRBJ1-3, with a tentative D call TRBD1 (6 bases). Germline V CDR1 and CDR2: LNHDA, SQIVND (reference sequence). Trimming removed 0 bases at V and 3 bases at J, with 12 bases between. The CDR3 is 16 residues long. DNA of the CDR3: TGTGCCAGTAGTATAGATCGACAGGTCGGTGGAAACACCATATATTTT. It is translated as CASSIDRQVGGNTIYF.

V gene TRBV7-3 combines with J gene TRBJ2-7; D uncertain. This CDR3 has 13 residues. The germline CDR1 and CDR2 sequences are SGHTA and FQGTGA. Trimming took off 0 bases at V and 8 bases at J, with 11 bases between the two ends. CDR3 DNA sequence: TGTGCCAGCAGCTTAACGTATCCGGAGAAGCAGTACTTC. This codes for CASSLTYPEKQYF.

This chain connects TRBV2 to TRBJ1-1; D is unclear. Germline CDR1 SNHLY, CDR2 FYNNEI. Trimming stripped 2 bases from V and 8 bases from J, with 12 bases between. This CDR3 is built from 13 residues. CDR3 DNA: TGTGCCAGCAGTGAACTCAGAGCTAGGGAAGCTTTCTTT. This translates into CASSELRAREAFF.

This clone was counted a single time. The J gene is TRBJ2-7, the V gene TRBV2; D gene unclear. CDR1 is SNHLY and CDR2 is FYNNEI in the germline V gene. The V gene lost 0 bases and the J gene lost 12 bases, with 3 bases spanning the gap. CDR3 length: 9 residues. The CDR3, as DNA: TGTGCCAGCAGTGAAGCTTGGTACTTC. Protein: CASSEAWYF.

This chain joins TRBV10-1 and TRBJ2-2; D might be TRBD2 (5 bases). Looked up from germline, CDR1 is WNHNN and CDR2 is SYGVQD (reference sequence). V lost 9 bases and J 5 bases, leaving 13 bases between the germline ends. This CDR3 has 13 amino acids. The chain's CDR3 is CASSFWRTGELFF. CDR3 nucleotides: TGCGCCAGTTCCTTTTGGAGGACCGGGGAGCTGTTTTTT.

V and J are TRBV25-1 and TRBJ2-5, with 7 bases that match TRBD2. The V and J ends lost 1 base and 4 bases, in that order; junction bases with no gene match: 0. The germline gives CDR1 MGHDK, CDR2 SYGVNS. The CDR3 is 13 residues long. The CDR3 DNA is TGTGCCAGCAGTGAATCGGGGGGAGAGACCCAGTACTTC. Amino acid sequence: CASSESGGETQYF.